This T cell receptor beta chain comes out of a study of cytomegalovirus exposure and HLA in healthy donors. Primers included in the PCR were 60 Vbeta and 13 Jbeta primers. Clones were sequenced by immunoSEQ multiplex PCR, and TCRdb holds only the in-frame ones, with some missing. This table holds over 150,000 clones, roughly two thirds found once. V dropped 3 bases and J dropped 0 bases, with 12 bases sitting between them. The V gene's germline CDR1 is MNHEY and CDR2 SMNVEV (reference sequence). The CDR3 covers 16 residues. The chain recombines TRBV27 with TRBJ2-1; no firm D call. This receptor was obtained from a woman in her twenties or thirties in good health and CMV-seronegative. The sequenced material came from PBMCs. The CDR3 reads CASSFSVQSSYNEQFF. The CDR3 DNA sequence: TGTGCCAGCAGTTTTTCCGTACAGAGCTCCTACAATGAGCAGTTCTTC.